This T cell receptor beta chain was retrieved from a study of blood T cells in healthy people across ages. A second PCR, run for roughly 7 to 11 cycles, used a sample-barcoded 5' primer plus a J-beta primer mix. MiXCR, applied by TCRdb to the 5' RACE reads, yields one record per CDR3 protein. The sample lists about 680,000 distinct CDR3 sequences; 45% to 50% were seen once. Germline V gene sequence: CDR1 SGHTA, CDR2 FQGNSA. Trimming left V 5 bases short and J 11 bases short, with 18 bases between. The CDR3 covers 13 residues. The V and J genes are TRBV7-2 and TRBJ2-5; possibly TRBD1 for D (6 bases). The clonotype was recovered from a woman in her fifties or sixties in good health. Sample: blood. The DNA of the CDR3 is TGTGCCAGCAGCCCCCAGGGGTGGGGTGAGCAGTACTTC. Its translation: CASSPQGWGEQYF.